These T cell receptor beta chains were read from a single sample in a study of neurological immune-mediated disorders. One entry per CDR3 protein, called by TCRdb with MiXCR from the 5' RACE reads. The sample has 45,000 to 65,000 distinct CDR3 sequences; around 3.3% are singletons. The material sequenced was PBMCs. The receptors stem from a man aged 35 to 55 with multiple sclerosis. Both conserved end residues are part of each CDR3. The D gene is left open where the match is weak. Clone size is stated in some rows and not others, as once, few, many or a class when expanded.

>many|TRBJ2-2|TRBV7-9|-
TGTGCCAGCAGCTTACAGGCCACGGGCACCGGGGAGCTGTTTTTT
CASSLQATGTGELFF
>many|TRBJ2-7|TRBV12-3/TRBV12-4|-
TGTGCCAGCAGTTTAGGGACAAATTCCTACGAGCAGTACTTC
CASSLGTNSYEQYF
>many|TRBJ2-5|TRBV24-1|TRBD1
TGTGCCACCAGTGATACAGGGGTTTTCGCGGAGACCCAGTACTTC
CATSDTGVFAETQYF
>many|TRBJ2-2|TRBV10-3|TRBD1
TGTGCCATCAATAGGGGGCGCGACACCGGGGAGCTGTTTTTT
CAINRGRDTGELFF
>many|TRBJ1-4|TRBV20-1|TRBD1
TGCAGTGCTAGCCGGGACAGGGTCGAAAAACTGTTTTTT
CSASRDRVEKLFF
>-|TRBJ2-2|TRBV18|-
TGTGCCAGCTCACCAAGTAGGGTCGAAAACACCGGGGAGCTGTTTTTT
CASSPSRVENTGELFF
>many|TRBJ1-3|TRBV12-3/TRBV12-4|-
TGTGCCAGCAGTTTAGGGGAGTCTGGAAACACCATATATTTT
CASSLGESGNTIYF
>many|TRBJ1-1|TRBV10-1|TRBD1
TGCGCCAGCAGTGAGACTACCGGGACAGCGAACACTGAAGCTTTCTTT
CASSETTGTANTEAFF
>many|TRBJ2-2|TRBV5-1|-
TGCGCCAGCAGCTTGGAAGGCGGGGGCGGAGAGGAGCTGTTTTTT
CASSLEGGGGEELFF
>many|TRBJ2-7|TRBV20-1|-
TGCAGTGCTAGAGAGAGGACACTCAACTCCTACGAGCAGTACTTC
CSARERTLNSYEQYF
>many|TRBJ2-3|TRBV4-1|-
TGCGCCAGCAGCCAAGATAAGCGATCCGAGGATACGCAGTATTTT
CASSQDKRSEDTQYF
>many|TRBJ1-1|TRBV20-1|-
TGCAGTGCTAATCTCTTCCAGTGGAACACTGAAGCTTTCTTT
CSANLFQWNTEAFF
>many|TRBJ2-1|TRBV7-9|-
TGTGCCAGCAGCTTAGGAGAAAATGAGCAGTTCTTC
CASSLGENEQFF
>many|TRBJ1-2|TRBV9|-
TGTGCCAGCAGCGTAGACCCGACCGGAGGCTACACCTTC
CASSVDPTGGYTF
>many|TRBJ2-3|TRBV20-1|TRBD1
TGCAGTGCTAGAGTGACAGGGGCGCGCACAGATACGCAGTATTTT
CSARVTGARTDTQYF
>many|TRBJ2-5|TRBV12-3/TRBV12-4|TRBD2
TGTGCCAGCAGTTTAGGGACTAGCCTTTCTGAGACCCAGTACTTC
CASSLGTSLSETQYF
>few|TRBJ1-1|TRBV18|TRBD1
TGTGCCAGCTCACCAAGGGACAGGGGGTTCGGCGAAGCTTTCTTT
CASSPRDRGFGEAFF
>many|TRBJ2-7|TRBV5-1|TRBD2
TGCGCCAGCAGCTTGGGCGGGGAGGGCCCCTCCTACGAGCAGTACTTC
CASSLGGEGPSYEQYF
>many|TRBJ1-5|TRBV4-1|TRBD1
TGCGCCAGCAGCCAACAGGGGGCCTTCAATCAGCCCCAGCATTTT
CASSQQGAFNQPQHF
>many|TRBJ2-1|TRBV4-2|TRBD2
TGTGCCAGCAGCCCCCGGACTAGCGGGGGGGCCATTGAGCAGTTCTTC
CASSPRTSGGAIEQFF
>many|TRBJ2-7|TRBV28|-
TGTGCCAGCAGTTTTAGTAGGCGGGGGCCCACCTACGAGCAGTACTTC
CASSFSRRGPTYEQYF
>many|TRBJ1-4|TRBV20-1|TRBD1
TGCAGTGCTAGAACTCGAGGGGGCGTGTTCACTGAAAAACTGTTTTTT
CSARTRGGVFTEKLFF
>many|TRBJ1-5|TRBV7-2|-
TGTGCCAGCAGCAGGGGAAATCAGCCCCAGAATTTT
CASSRGNQPQNF
>many|TRBJ2-5|TRBV20-1|-
TGCAGTGCTAGAGACGATAGATCCCAAGAGACCCAGTACTTC
CSARDDRSQETQYF
>many|TRBJ1-6|TRBV20-1|-
TGCAGTGCTACGGACCGTCCCCTCCACTTT
CSATDRPLHF
>many|TRBJ2-7|TRBV10-3|TRBD2
TGTGCCATCAGTGAGTCCGGGACTAGATCCTACGAGCAGTACTTC
CAISESGTRSYEQYF
>many|TRBJ1-3|TRBV28|-
TGTGCCAGCAGCCCCGGGTGGGGCTCTGGAAACACCATATATTTT
CASSPGWGSGNTIYF
>many|TRBJ2-1|TRBV20-1|TRBD2
TGCAGTGCTAGACTACACCCCGGGACTAGCGGGGGGGTTGGTGAGCAGTTCTTC
CSARLHPGTSGGVGEQFF
>many|TRBJ2-3|TRBV28|TRBD2
TGTGCCAGCAGCCCGGGACGCCTCCGGGAGGGTACGCAGTATTTT
CASSPGRLREGTQYF
>many|TRBJ1-2|TRBV5-1|-
TGCGCCAGCAGCGGGGGCGCGGGTATAGACTATGGCTACACCTTC
CASSGGAGIDYGYTF
>many|TRBJ1-1|TRBV6-2/TRBV6-3|TRBD1
TGTGCCAGCAGTTCGACAGGGTTTGATGGCACTGAAGCTTTCTTT
CASSSTGFDGTEAFF
>many|TRBJ1-6|TRBV6-5|-
TGTGCCAGCAGTTACTCGAGGACGGGCAATTCACCCCTCCACTTT
CASSYSRTGNSPLHF
>many|TRBJ2-7|TRBV6-5|-
TGTGCCAGCAGTCCGTCCAGGATACACTACGAGCAGTACTTC
CASSPSRIHYEQYF
>many|TRBJ1-1|TRBV10-2|-
TGCGCCAGCAGTGAGTCGAAAGGGCAGGGGAACACTGAAGCTTTCTTT
CASSESKGQGNTEAFF
>many|TRBJ2-3|TRBV7-9|-
TGTGCCAGCAGCTTAGAGTTGCCAGATACGCAGTATTTT
CASSLELPDTQYF
>many|TRBJ2-3|TRBV27|TRBD2
TGTGCCAGCGCACTCCTAGCGGGGGGGCACACAGATACGCAGTATTTT
CASALLAGGHTDTQYF
>many|TRBJ2-1|TRBV5-5|TRBD1
TGTGCCAGCAGCTCCGGGACAGGGAGCTCCTACAATGAGCAGTTCTTC
CASSSGTGSSYNEQFF
>many|TRBJ2-1|TRBV9|TRBD2
TGTGCCAGCAGCGTAGGGGGAGGGGAGTCCTACAATGAGCAGTTCTTC
CASSVGGGESYNEQFF
>many|TRBJ2-2|TRBV10-3|-
TGTGCCATCAGTGTGGGGGGGGGCGCGTTCCAGGCTGCTGGGGAGCTGTTTTTT
CAISVGGGAFQAAGELFF
>few|TRBJ2-3|TRBV3-1|TRBD2
TGTGCCAGCAGCCACCTCGAGCGGGGGGCCACAGATACGCAGTATTTT
CASSHLERGATDTQYF
>many|TRBJ2-7|TRBV10-3|TRBD1
TGTGCCATCAGAGGGACAGGGAATTGGGAGCAGTACTTC
CAIRGTGNWEQYF
>many|TRBJ2-3|TRBV5-1|-
TGCGCCAGCAGAGGCGCGGCGGGGACTTGGGGAGATACGCAGTATTTT
CASRGAAGTWGDTQYF
>many|TRBJ2-7|TRBV6-1|-
TGTGCCAGCAGTGAAGGTCCTACCTACGAGCAGTACTTC
CASSEGPTYEQYF
>many|TRBJ2-1|TRBV20-1|-
TGCAGTGCTAAGGGCCCGTTCCCCTCCTACAATGAGCAGTTCTTC
CSAKGPFPSYNEQFF
>many|TRBJ2-7|TRBV11-3|-
TGTGCCAGCAGCTTAAGGACGGACTCCTACGAGCAGTACTTC
CASSLRTDSYEQYF
>many|TRBJ2-1|TRBV14|-
TGTGCCAGCAGCCAAGTTCGGAGCTTCTTGGTCAATGAGCAGTTCTTC
CASSQVRSFLVNEQFF
>many|TRBJ2-3|TRBV5-1|TRBD2
TGCGCCAGCAGCCTCTTCCCTAGCGGGGGTAGCACAGATACGCAGTATTTT
CASSLFPSGGSTDTQYF
>many|TRBJ1-4|TRBV20-1|-
TGCAGTGCCAAGAATCGGGTCGAAAAACTGTTTTTT
CSAKNRVEKLFF
>few|TRBJ2-1|TRBV25-1|-
TGTGCCAGCAGTGAAAGGGGTCCCTACAATGAGCAGTTCTTC
CASSERGPYNEQFF
>many|TRBJ2-1|TRBV13|-
TGTGCCAGCAGGGGTTCTGCCAAAGCGCAGTTCTTC
CASRGSAKAQFF